A selection of T cell receptor beta chains follows, all from one sample in a study of response to subunit inactivated influenza vaccine. MiXCR, applied by TCRdb to the RT-PCR reads, yields one record per CDR3 protein. This table has hundreds of thousands of distinct CDR3 sequences, more than 15% appearing once. The sample here was PBMCs from blood, taken 11 to 12 days after vaccination. These receptors all come from a man in his forties or fifties who received an inactivated influenza vaccine. Both conserved end residues are part of each CDR3. Size is stated for part of the rows, as once, few or many counts, or as a class when the clone is expanded.

abundance	v_gene	j_gene	CDR3aa
NA	TRBV9	TRBJ2-7	CASSVGGTSAYEQYF
few	TRBV6-5	TRBJ2-7	CASSYSRGPDGEQYF
NA	TRBV5-1	TRBJ2-5	CASSPGLPGGETQYF
few	TRBV9	TRBJ2-7	CASSAAGTSSYEQYF
many	TRBV12-3/TRBV12-4	TRBJ1-1	CASSFSGGNTEAFF
few	TRBV12-3/TRBV12-4	TRBJ2-1	CAKFDGGNYNEQFF
few	TRBV7-9	TRBJ2-2	CASSLDEPGELFF
NA	TRBV6-2/TRBV6-3	TRBJ2-7	CASSYDRLYEQYF
few	TRBV20-1	TRBJ1-2	CSATSGEGYGYTF
many	TRBV7-2	TRBJ1-4	CASSYTTNEKLFF
NA	TRBV11-3	TRBJ2-2	CASSLHGGTRNTGELFF
few	TRBV7-2	TRBJ2-3	CASSLAAPRGDTQYF
many	TRBV29-1	TRBJ1-3	CSVAFGGQGPGNTIYF
many	TRBV7-2	TRBJ2-5	CASSLLPRETQYF
NA	TRBV5-1	TRBJ2-5	CASSLAWERQETQYF
few	TRBV29-1	TRBJ2-3	CSAATRGPVQYF
few	TRBV29-1	TRBJ2-5	CSVEYGLAGVRETQYF
once	TRBV7-9	TRBJ2-5	CASGHRGGQGKETQYF
NA	TRBV7-9	TRBJ1-2	CASRKKGNGYTF
few	TRBV29-1	TRBJ2-1	CSVETGWSYNEQFF
NA	TRBV7-9	TRBJ1-6	CASSKDTANSPLHF
many	TRBV6-6	TRBJ1-1	CASSYSRNTEAFF
NA	TRBV29-1	TRBJ2-7	CSVVRDRGTYEQYF
NA	TRBV7-9	TRBJ2-1	CASRELAGAYNEQFF
NA	TRBV7-8	TRBJ2-1	CASSSRTSGTYHNEQFF
NA	TRBV7-7	TRBJ2-1	CASSQGQINEQFF
few	TRBV7-2	TRBJ2-3	CASSRLTGGTDTQYF
NA	TRBV6-2/TRBV6-3	TRBJ1-5	CASSSSTFNQPQHF
few	TRBV7-9	TRBJ2-7	CASGPRAYEQYF
NA	TRBV14	TRBJ2-3	CASSHVKPTDTQYF
NA	TRBV29-1	TRBJ1-1	CSVFSANTEAFF
large	TRBV12-3/TRBV12-4	TRBJ2-7	CASSLSGYQGEQYF
NA	TRBV18	TRBJ2-1	CASSPAGLAVNEQFF
few	TRBV20-1	TRBJ2-1	CSASGLAGDDEQFF
few	TRBV3-1	TRBJ2-7	CASSQPRQSLYEQYF
NA	TRBV11-1	TRBJ2-3	CASSLHRGLVSSTDTQYF
few	TRBV6-2/TRBV6-3	TRBJ2-2	CAARESSTGELFF
NA	TRBV25-1	TRBJ2-1	CASDWFDEQFF
NA	TRBV28	TRBJ1-4	CASSPAGSGRLFF
NA	TRBV7-8	TRBJ2-5	CASKGAKDSETQYF
few	TRBV14	TRBJ1-1	CASSHFSVAGRVWTEAFF
few	TRBV29-1	TRBJ1-5	CSVSDGSNQPQHF
NA	TRBV19	TRBJ2-1	CASSVGWDEQFF
few	TRBV29-1	TRBJ2-1	CSPREDSSNEQFF